This entry lists 30 T cell receptor beta chains sequenced from one sample in a study of shared clonotypes between healthy human individuals. Assay: immunoSEQ multiplex PCR; the TCRdb copy retains only in-frame clones and omits some. The sample shows roughly 1,500,000 clones, about 98.5% of them seen only once. The sequencing input was naive CD4+ T cells sorted from blood. The sample's subset: CD45RA+ positively selected. Receptors originate from a man between 25 and 39 years old in good health.

The chain carries TRBV2 and TRBJ2-7, with 10 bases aligning to TRBD1. Per germline, CDR1 SNHLY and CDR2 FYNNEI. The CDR3 length is 15 residues. V trimming: 5 bases; J trimming: 4 bases; junction bases outside the gene matches: 8. The DNA of the CDR3 is TGTGCCAGCAGTATAGGACAGGGGGGATTGTACGAGCAGTACTTC. The encoded protein is CASSIGQGGLYEQYF.

This chain uses TRBV29-1 with TRBJ2-1; D is possibly TRBD2 (6 bases). CDR3 length: 15 amino acids. The V and J ends lost 4 bases and 8 bases respectively, with 21 bases between them. CDR1 is SQVTM, CDR2 ANQGSEA, per germline. The CDR3 DNA reads as TGCAGCGTTGCGCGGGATCTTCGGTATTTGGATGAGCAGTTCTTC. Amino acids: CSVARDLRYLDEQFF.

The chain has TRBV11-2 and TRBJ2-5; 7 positions agree with TRBD1. The CDR3 is 16 amino acids. Trimming at V came to 5 bases and at J to 3 bases, leaving 12 bases not matched to a gene. Germline V gives CDR1 SGHAT, CDR2 FQNNGV. In DNA, the CDR3 is TGTGCCAGCAGCCCCAGGGGGATCGGGGTTGAAGAGACCCAGTACTTC. This sequence encodes CASSPRGIGVEETQYF. Combining the CDR3 with reference TRBV11-2 and TRBJ2-5 gives the whole variable domain EAGVAQSPRYKIIEKRQSVAFWCNPISGHATLYWYQQILGQGPKLLIQFQNNGVVDDSQLPKDRFSAERLKGVDSTLKIQPAKLEDSAVYLCASSPRGIGVEETQYFGPGTRLLVL.

With respect to this clone: The junction and the germline gene differ at one end; a read error may be behind it. The chain's CDR3 is CASSLSLSEEFF. CDR3 coding DNA: TGCGCCAGCAGCTTGAGCCTTTCTGAGGAGTTCTTC. This rearrangement joins TRBV5-1 to TRBJ2-1, with D unclear. The CDR3 has 12 amino acids. The germline CDR1 and CDR2 sequences are SGHRS and YFSETQ.

Concerning this clone itself: Additional DNA sequences in this sample encode the identical CDR3. This sequence joins TRBV19 and TRBJ1-5; TRBD1 matches 8 bases. V was clipped by 4 bases and J by 5 bases; unmatched bases: 1. The CDR3 has 13 amino acids. CDR1 and CDR2 (germline): LNHDA, SQIVND (reference sequence). The DNA of the CDR3 is TGTGCCAGTAGTAAGGACAGGGATCAGCCCCAGCATTTT. It specifies CASSKDRDQPQHF.

Comment on this clone: An end of the junction differs from the germline gene, which may be a read error. The chain has TRBV7-7 and TRBJ2-1; 14 nucleotides agree with TRBD2. The CDR3 runs to 15 residues. The germline V gene has CDR1 SSHAT and CDR2 FNYEAQ (reference sequence). In DNA form, the CDR3 reads TGTGCTAGCAGCCAAGGGACTAGCGGGAGCAATGAGCAGTTCTTC. The encoded protein is CASSQGTSGSNEQFF.

The CDR3, as DNA: TGTGCCAGCAGCTACGACCGGGTCTCTGTCGAGTACTTC. This translates into CASSYDRVSVEYF. The chain uses TRBV5-6 and TRBJ2-7, with D uncertain. Trimming left V 3 bases short and J 11 bases short, with 18 bases between. The CDR3 totals 13 residues. CDR1 SGHDT and CDR2 YYEEEE come from the germline V gene.

The chain joins TRBV28 to TRBJ2-2; D unclear. CDR3 length equals 14 residues. The V gene lost 10 bases and the J gene lost 4 bases, with 16 bases spanning the gap. The germline V gene encodes CDR1 MDHEN and CDR2 SYDVKM. The CDR3 spells CATTGSASTGELFF. The CDR3 nucleotides are TGTGCCACCACCGGGTCAGCGAGCACCGGGGAGCTGTTTTTT.

This chain joins TRBV4-3 and TRBJ1-3; D perhaps matches TRBD1 (5 bases). Trimming took 1 base from V and 0 from J, leaving 7 bases between them. CDR1 and CDR2 from the germline V gene are LGHNA and YSLEER. The CDR3 has 15 amino acids. The CDR3 DNA reads as TGCGCCAGCAGCCAAGGGGGGAACTCTGGAAACACCATATATTTT. This translates into CASSQGGNSGNTIYF.

The chain is built from TRBV5-1 and TRBJ1-4; 7 positions match TRBD1. CDR3 length: 16 amino acids. The germline CDR1 and CDR2 sequences are SGHRS and YFSETQ. The ends lost 4 bases at V and 5 bases at J; junction bases unmatched: 11. The CDR3 bases are TGCGCCAGCAGCATTGGGATACAGGGGCGGAATGAAAAACTGTTTTTT. It is translated as CASSIGIQGRNEKLFF.

V usage is TRBV6-1 and J usage is TRBJ2-7; no clear D. The CDR3 contains 12 residues. Trimming took 5 bases from V and 2 from J, leaving 7 bases between them. Germline CDR1 reads MNHNS; CDR2 reads SASEGT. The CDR3, as DNA: TGTGCCAGCAGTAGGGTAGCCTACGAGCAGTACTTC. It specifies CASSRVAYEQYF.

The count of this clone is one. This chain uses TRBV7-9 with TRBJ2-7; D may be TRBD1 (6 bases). Between the trimmed V and J ends, which lost 5 bases and 4 bases, there was a span of 15 bases. The V gene's germline CDR1 is SEHNR and CDR2 FQNEAQ (reference sequence). This CDR3 has 14 amino acids. CDR3 loop: CASSPLLDSYEQYF. The CDR3 coding sequence is TGTGCCAGCAGCCCTCTCTTGGACAGTTACGAGCAGTACTTC.

The V call is TRBV6-1, the J call TRBJ1-3; no clear D. CDR1 and CDR2 (germline): MNHNS, SASEGT. V lost 2 bases, J lost 0 bases, and 5 bases lay in between. The CDR3 length is 14 residues. CDR3 residues: CASSEWSSGNTIYF. CDR3 nucleotide sequence: TGTGCCAGCAGTGAATGGAGCTCTGGAAACACCATATATTTT.

This rearrangement joins TRBV5-1 to TRBJ2-1; D unclear. V was cut by 5 bases and J by 0 bases, with 15 bases left in between. The CDR3 is 16 residues long. Germline V gives CDR1 SGHRS, CDR2 YFSETQ. CDR3 loop: CASRPVGSSSYNEQFF. The CDR3, as DNA: TGCGCCAGCAGACCCGTAGGCTCTAGCTCCTACAATGAGCAGTTCTTC.

V usage is TRBV7-2 and J usage is TRBJ2-1; the match to TRBD2 covers 9 bases. CDR1 and CDR2 from the germline V gene are SGHTA and FQGNSA. This CDR3 is 16 amino acids long. The junction had 6 bases not matched to a gene; V was cut back by 2 bases and J by 4 bases. CDR3 DNA: TGTGCCAGCAGCTTAAGCGCGGGAGGGCTATACAATGAGCAGTTCTTC. This codes for CASSLSAGGLYNEQFF.

The J gene is TRBJ2-3, the V gene TRBV11-2; 7 bases match TRBD1. The CDR3 is 14 residues long. The germline gives CDR1 SGHAT, CDR2 FQNNGV. Unmatched junction bases numbered 7, after V lost 5 bases and J lost 5 bases. The DNA for the CDR3 is TGTGCCAGCAGCATGGTGAACAGGGGAGATACGCAGTATTTT. As protein: CASSMVNRGDTQYF.

This chain joins TRBV6-1 and TRBJ1-1, with a weak D call TRBD1 (5 bases). Trimming removed 1 base at V and 5 bases at J, with 14 bases between. The CDR3 length is 15 residues. Looked up from germline, CDR1 is MNHNS and CDR2 is SASEGT. CDR3 sequence: CASSEGGAQSTEAFF. The CDR3 DNA reads TGTGCCAGCAGTGAAGGCGGGGCGCAAAGTACTGAAGCTTTCTTT.

The gene calls are TRBV7-7 and TRBJ2-5; 8 bases agree with TRBD2. The CDR3 spans 15 residues. Germline V gene sequence: CDR1 SSHAT, CDR2 FNYEAQ (reference sequence). The J segment lost 3 bases and the V segment lost 6 bases, leaving 9 bases of the junction unmatched. CDR3 coding DNA: TGTGCCAGCAGTTCGGCCCCGGGGGGGGAAGAGACCCAGTACTTC. Protein sequence: CASSSAPGGEETQYF.

The rearrangement joins TRBV19 to TRBJ2-1, with D possibly matching TRBD2 (5 bases). CDR1 is LNHDA, CDR2 SQIVND, per germline (reference sequence). The germline V and J ends were trimmed by 10 bases and 7 bases, with 17 bases remaining between them. The length of the CDR3 is 13 residues. The CDR3 region has the DNA TGTGCCACCGAGGCACGGGATTGGAATGAGCAGTTCTTC. It translates to CATEARDWNEQFF.

The CDR3 region has the DNA TGCAGTGCCCCCATCGGTGATACGCAGTATTTT. Translation: CSAPIGDTQYF. The chain links TRBV20-1 to TRBJ2-3; D unresolved. This CDR3 has 11 residues. The germline gives CDR1 DFQATT, CDR2 SNEGSKA (reference sequence). The ends were cut back, 6 bases at V and 6 bases at J, with 10 bases in the middle.

The rearrangement links TRBV7-3 to TRBJ2-1; D possibly corresponds to TRBD1 (5 bases). V was shortened by 5 bases and J by 4 bases, with 12 bases between the two germline ends. CDR1 is SGHTA and CDR2 is FQGTGA in the germline V gene. The CDR3 covers 14 residues. This CDR3 reads CASSPRQSYNEQFF. CDR3 DNA sequence: TGTGCCAGCAGCCCTCGACAGAGTTACAATGAGCAGTTCTTC.

This chain joins TRBV4-3 and TRBJ1-2; TRBD1 matches 8 bases. With 4 bases clipped from V and 4 bases from J, the junction kept 8 bases outside the gene matches. The CDR3 totals 15 residues. Per the germline V gene, CDR1 is LGHNA and CDR2 is YSLEER. This chain's CDR3 is CASSLQNTGGYGYTF. The CDR3 nucleotides are TGCGCCAGCAGCCTACAAAATACAGGGGGCTATGGCTACACCTTC.

Comment on this clone: Other DNA variants within this sample encode the same CDR3. The J gene is TRBJ2-5, the V gene TRBV18; D is ambiguous. Germline CDR1 and CDR2: KGHSH and LQKENI. The CDR3 is 14 residues long. Between the trimmed V and J ends, which lost 3 bases and 2 bases, there was a span of 10 bases. The CDR3 DNA reads TGTGCCAGCTCACCGTTAGGGAATCAAGAGACCCAGTACTTC. Its protein is CASSPLGNQETQYF. Drawing the rest from reference TRBV18 and TRBJ2-5, the complete variable domain is NAGVMQNPRHLVRRRGQEARLRCSPMKGHSHVYWYRQLPEEGLKFMVYLQKENIIDESGMPKERFSAEFPKEGPSILRIQQVVRGDSAAYFCASSPLGNQETQYFGPGTRLLVL.

The chain combines TRBV5-4 with TRBJ2-7; perhaps TRBD2 as D (5 bases). V shed 7 bases and J shed 0 bases, with 8 bases lying between them. This CDR3 comprises 12 residues. Germline CDR1 and CDR2: SGHNT and YYREEE (reference sequence). CDR3 amino acids: CASGGSSYEQYF. CDR3 DNA sequence: TGTGCCAGCGGAGGTAGCTCCTACGAGCAGTACTTC.

The chain is built from TRBV18 and TRBJ2-1, with 12 bases identical to TRBD2. Germline CDR1 and CDR2: KGHSH and LQKENI. The V gene end was trimmed by 4 bases and the J gene end by 5 bases; junction bases not matched to a gene: 9. The CDR3 sequence is 17 residues long. The CDR3 DNA reads as TGTGCCAGCTCACTACCTAGGGGACTAGCGGGTGACAATGAGCAGTTCTTC. As protein: CASSLPRGLAGDNEQFF.

The gene calls are TRBV19 and TRBJ2-3, with 7 bases that match TRBD1. The germline V gene has CDR1 LNHDA and CDR2 SQIVND (reference sequence). The J segment lost 1 base and the V segment lost 6 bases, leaving 7 bases of the junction unmatched. The CDR3 extends over 15 amino acids. The CDR3 coding sequence is TGTGCCAGTAGCCGAACCGGGACAGGCACAGATACGCAGTATTTT. Translated: CASSRTGTGTDTQYF. The whole variable domain, filled in from reference TRBV19 and TRBJ2-3, reads DGGITQSPKYLFRKEGQNVTLSCEQNLNHDAMYWYRQDPGQGLRLIYYSQIVNDFQKGDIAEGYSVSREKKESFPLTVTSAQKNPTAFYLCASSRTGTGTDTQYFGPGTRLTVL.

The chain carries TRBV10-3 and TRBJ2-5; D ambiguous. CDR1 is ENHRY, CDR2 SYGVKD, per germline. With 1 base removed from V and 1 base from J, the gap between germline ends came to 7 bases. CDR3 length: 14 residues. CDR3: CAISELAGQETQYF. CDR3 DNA: TGTGCCATCAGTGAGTTGGCAGGCCAAGAGACCCAGTACTTC.

The rearrangement uses TRBV9 and TRBJ1-1; no clear D. CDR3 length equals 15 residues. Trimming removed 0 bases at V and 0 bases at J, with 9 bases between. CDR1 is SGDLS, CDR2 YYNGEE, per germline. The CDR3 sequence: CASSVDPGMNTEAFF. As DNA, the CDR3 is TGTGCCAGCAGCGTAGATCCAGGAATGAACACTGAAGCTTTCTTT.

The V gene is TRBV28, the J gene TRBJ1-5; a weak D match, TRBD1 (6 bases). The ends were cut back, 4 bases at V and 4 bases at J, with 11 bases in the middle. CDR1 MDHEN and CDR2 SYDVKM come from the germline V gene. The length of the CDR3 is 14 residues. The CDR3 here is CASSSIQGNQPQHF. In nucleotides, the CDR3 is TGTGCCAGCAGTTCGATTCAGGGGAATCAGCCCCAGCATTTT.

The J gene is TRBJ2-5, the V gene TRBV11-3; possible D gene TRBD1, 5 bases. Trimming removed 0 bases from V and 5 bases from J, with 16 bases in between. Germline values: CDR1 SGHNT, CDR2 YENEEA. This CDR3 comprises 16 residues. CDR3 amino acids: CASSLDGRRGRETQYF. DNA for the CDR3: TGTGCCAGCAGCTTAGACGGACGAAGGGGTAGGGAGACCCAGTACTTC.